This T cell receptor beta chain was sequenced in a study of cytomegalovirus exposure and HLA in healthy donors (TCRdb year 2017). In terms of the full investigation: In an earlier analysis of roughly 500 of the donors, 276 Gb of sequence data and some 120 million unique TCR beta sequences from some 170 million T cells were reported. HLA typing covered class I and class II loci at four-digit resolution. Along with the approximately 650-subject first cohort, a separate validation cohort of about 110 different subjects was used. All discovery cohort repertoires had been generated using a single sequencing platform. About 280 gigabases of sequencing data and approximately 92 million unique TCR sequences made up an early release that covered roughly 670 HLA-typed donors. The T cell repertoires of 700 or so subjects were profiled by immunosequencing and related to cytomegalovirus serostatus. The aim of the study was to test whether cataloging public T cell receptors could identify signatures of past pathogen exposure. Among approximately 370 genotyped donors of the cohort, an average of approximately 240,000 unique TCR beta nucleotide sequences was sequenced per donor, of which roughly 18% were non-productive. Among the approximately 430 genotyped donors, approximately 76% belonged to the genetic ancestry cluster associated with self-reported Caucasian donors. A later genetic analysis used genome-wide SNP genotypes for about three fifths of the roughly 700 donors, treating that subset as a discovery cohort. An earlier analysis of 587 of the donors used high-throughput TCR beta sequencing to judge whether each TCR beta V gene segment behaved as functional or pseudogenic. Typing coverage differed by locus: A, B, C, DRB1 and DQB1 were typed in roughly 629-630 donors, DQA1 in 500 to 550, DPA1 in some 570, and DPB1 in 400 to 490. A later analysis re-examined previously published TCR beta repertoires from hundreds of donors and added high-resolution HLA genotyping to investigate patterns of TCR occurrence. Several DR-DQ haplotypes were handled as single units for association and clustering, since linkage in the cohort was strong. Donor age, sex, ethnicity and CMV serostatus were compiled together with the repertoire data. To predict cytomegalovirus infection status, the study brought together high-throughput TCR immunosequencing, statistical association of individual TCRs with disease status, and machine learning. In the later analysis, no new phenotypic data were used to find candidate immune exposures; instead, reliance was placed on TCR beta sequences and their occurrence across donors. Study-wide findings and limitations: A later analysis found that TCR association rates varied across HLA loci, with DRB1 alleles showing the most associated TCRs and HLA-C alleles the fewest. When HLA alleles, especially DR and DQ, strongly co-occurred, TCR associations were difficult to assign to individual alleles. A later analysis associated 15,000 to 20,000 TCR beta sequences with specific HLA alleles at a false discovery rate of 0.05. Linkage disequilibrium might explain the correlated functional status among segregating V segments, but an unknown experimental factor could not be excluded. An earlier analysis of around 540 of the donors showed that most TCR beta V segments appeared in productive rearrangements either about 87% or about 30% of the time, which broadly matched IMGT annotations. Most TCR sequences were observed very rarely across donors, whereas some public TCRs were present in many individuals. A further reported finding was that TCR beta sequences accurately predicted the HLA-A and HLA-B alleles for most subjects in the first cohort. Because some donors lacked HLA typing at each locus, the association tests relied only on the typed subset. In both the original and validation cohorts, the classifier was reported to diagnose cytomegalovirus status with high specificity and sensitivity. The sequencing pipeline was judged likely to have produced a cluster of highly shared sequence variants as a technical artifact. The only immune exposure information available for the cohort was CMV serostatus. Because counts were too low, 15 to 20 rarely observed V segments, including chromosome 9 orphons, were excluded from the earlier analysis of about 500 of the donors. In a later analysis, HLA-associated TCR beta chains showed more clonal expansion and lower generation probabilities than non-associated chains that were equally common. In vitro tests confirmed that a few of the cytomegalovirus-associated TCR beta chains recognize cytomegalovirus antigens. In a later analysis, several top co-occurrence clusters were reported to appear linked to parvovirus B19, influenza, CMV and Epstein-Barr virus. In the study, 150 to 200 TCR beta chains were listed as associated with cytomegalovirus. A later analysis found that most CMV-associated TCR beta chains appeared HLA-restricted, with HLA associations seemingly driven largely by CMV exposure. Sequencing depth was assumed to be roughly uniform across donors in the presence/absence analyses, though that assumption may not hold. It was suggested by the authors that the approach could potentially be generalized to other disease states and immunological phenotypes. According to a later genetic analysis, donors in an Asian-associated ancestry cluster had fewer N-insertions in productive TCRs than the approximately 670-donor mean. An association between a missense DCLRE1C variant and V-gene and J-gene trimming of TCR beta chains was found in a later genetic analysis and replicated in an independent cohort. The cohort was sequenced for TCR beta chains only, and without alpha or paired-chain data the features that could be detected were limited.

The cohort was made up of 666 healthy bone marrow donors. At the time of sampling, every cohort member was nominally healthy, though immune exposures that went unrecorded were likely present. The donor tested CMV seronegative, placing the donor among the approximately 400 seronegative members of the cohort. A peripheral blood sample was provided by each donor, and peripheral blood mononuclear cells were used for TCR beta sequencing. The Qiagen DNeasy Blood Extraction Kit was used to extract genomic DNA from the blood cell samples. The library relied on the immunoSEQ multiplex PCR assay. For the multiplex PCR, a mixture combining 60 forward primers for TCR Vbeta segments and 13 reverse primers for TCR Jbeta segments was used. The CDR3 region of rearranged TCR beta genes was amplified from genomic DNA by a multiplex PCR assay. The amplified TCR beta libraries were sequenced on the Illumina HiSeq System as 87-base-pair reads. The paper's data handling went like this. A later analysis counted about 76 million unique TCR beta chains across the roughly 700 repertoires, and around 9.9 million of these chains were shared by at least two donors. A nearest-neighbor algorithm error-corrected the raw reads and collapsed the reads into unique sequences, merging closely related sequences to remove PCR and sequencing errors. CDR3 sequences were aligned to IMGT reference sequences to assign V, D and J gene segments. For a sequence to be retained, a match of at least six nucleotides was required to both a V gene segment and a J gene segment. A rearrangement was called productive if the CDR3 had no stop codons and remained in frame with V and J, and every other rearrangement was called non-productive. Following IMGT convention, CDR3 was defined as the stretch from the second conserved V-encoded cysteine to the conserved J-encoded phenylalanine. In an earlier analysis of 587 of the donors, sequences lacking an unambiguous match to a single V gene segment were excluded. An earlier analysis of around 600 of the donors classified V segments as functional when productive rearrangements were above 56.7% and as segregating when the standard deviation between donors was above 5%. A statistical classification framework was built to diagnose cytomegalovirus status from the catalog of TCR beta chain sequences. In a later analysis, TCR nucleotide sequences were compared against IMGT/GENE-DB human TR gene sequences so that V and J genes could be assigned. A later analysis assigned CDR3 sequences and most-parsimonious VDJ recombination scenarios with the TCRdist pipeline. In a later analysis, each TCR beta chain was defined by its CDR3 amino acid sequence together with its V-gene family, and reads without a unique V-gene family were excluded. As a way to deal with suspected cross-contamination and a sequencing artifact, a later analysis dropped roughly 600 nucleotide sequences that were highly shared and had low generation probability. A later analysis calculated a clonal expansion index for each public chain from normalized within-repertoire ranks of inferred template counts. In a later analysis, generation probabilities were computed using a VDJ recombination model fitted to out-of-frame rearrangements, and the results were checked against IGoR. Hypergeometric tests were used in a later analysis to score TCR-TCR, TCR-HLA and TCR-CMV co-occurrence, with a repertoire-size bias correction applied to the TCR pairs. In a later analysis, false discovery rates were estimated by permuting HLA or CMV assignments 20 times. A later analysis grouped co-occurring TCRs with DBSCAN, adding TCRdist sequence similarity when clustering within HLA-allele-positive subsets. Repertoires with fewer than 30,000 or more than 120,000 public chains, plus five repertoires with anomalous nucleotide sharing, were excluded from co-occurrence clustering. TCRdb provides this immuneACCESS table in a form limited to in-frame rearrangements. Some clones are lacking; in checked studies, under half of them reflect an unresolved V gene, and why the rest are absent is not known. V, J and clone size are those of that table, while D and trimming were read from the DNA. The sample records hundreds of thousands of clones, about 89% of which are singletons. The ten biggest clones cover roughly 0.99% of the sample.

As for this clone: Its antigen is unknown. Per-base qualities were not stored, and no clone one base away is much larger.

This TCR derives from a woman between 18 and 29 years old in good health and CMV-seronegative. The sequenced material came from PBMCs.

The DNA is as follows: TGTGCCAGCACCCACAAGGAGTCGTTCAATGAGCAGTTCTTC. Translated, this gives CASTHKESFNEQFF. The chain is assembled from TRBV7-8 and TRBJ2-1; the D gene is unclear. From the cysteine through the phenylalanine, the CDR3 covers 14 amino acids. Of the read, only the CDR3 DNA is kept; its 42 bases are in frame from base 1. At the junction V is shortened by 7 bases and J by 6 bases, with 16 bases in between. Per the germline V gene, SGHVS is the CDR1 and FQNEAQ is the CDR2. The CDR3 plus the reference TRBV7-8 and TRBJ2-1 genes for the other parts give the full variable domain: GAGVSQSPRYKVAKRGQDVALRCDPISGHVSLFWYQQALGQGPEFLTYFQNEAQLDKSGLPSDRFFAERPEGSVSTLKIQRTQQEDSAVYLCASTHKESFNEQFFGPGTRLTVL.